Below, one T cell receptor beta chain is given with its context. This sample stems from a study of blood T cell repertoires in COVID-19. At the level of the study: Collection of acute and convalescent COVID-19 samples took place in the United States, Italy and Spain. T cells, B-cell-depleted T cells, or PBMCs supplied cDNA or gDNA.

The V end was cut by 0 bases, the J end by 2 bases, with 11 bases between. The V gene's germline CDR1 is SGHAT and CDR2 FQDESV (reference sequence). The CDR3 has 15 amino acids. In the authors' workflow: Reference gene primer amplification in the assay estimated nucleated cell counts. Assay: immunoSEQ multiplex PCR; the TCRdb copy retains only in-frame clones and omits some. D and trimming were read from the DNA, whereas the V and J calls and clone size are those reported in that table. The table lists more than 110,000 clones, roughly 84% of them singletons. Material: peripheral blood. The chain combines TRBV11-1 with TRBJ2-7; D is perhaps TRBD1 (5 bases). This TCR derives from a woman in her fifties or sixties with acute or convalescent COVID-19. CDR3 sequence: CASSLAPSRAYEQYF. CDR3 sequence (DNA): TGTGCCAGCAGCTTAGCCCCGAGCAGGGCCTACGAGCAGTACTTC.